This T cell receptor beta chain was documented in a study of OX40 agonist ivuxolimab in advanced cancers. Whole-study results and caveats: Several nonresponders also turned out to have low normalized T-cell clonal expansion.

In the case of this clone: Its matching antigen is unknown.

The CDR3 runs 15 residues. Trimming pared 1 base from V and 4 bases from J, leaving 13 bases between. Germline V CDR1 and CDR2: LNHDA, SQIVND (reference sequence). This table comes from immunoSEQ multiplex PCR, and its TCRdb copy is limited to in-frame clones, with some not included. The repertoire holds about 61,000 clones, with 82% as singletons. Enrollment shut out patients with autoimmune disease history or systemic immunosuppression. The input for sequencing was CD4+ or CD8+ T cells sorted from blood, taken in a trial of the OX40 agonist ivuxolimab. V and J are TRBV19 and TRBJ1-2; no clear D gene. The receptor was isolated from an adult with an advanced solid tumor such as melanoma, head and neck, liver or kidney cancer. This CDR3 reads CASSIGQKRGYGYTF. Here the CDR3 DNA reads TGTGCCAGTAGTATAGGGCAGAAAAGAGGCTATGGCTACACCTTC.